This T cell receptor beta chain was recorded in a study of cytomegalovirus exposure and HLA in healthy donors. Study-wide results and limits: Segments of the TCR beta V type were, in most cases, productive about 87% or about 30% of the time in an earlier analysis. The records held CMV serostatus as the only immune exposure information.

Sampled while nominally healthy, donors likely had unrecorded immune exposures. Comment on this clone: Its antigen is still unknown.

This PCR relied on a set of 60 Vbeta primers and 13 Jbeta primers. TCRdb keeps only in-frame clones here, not all; method: immunoSEQ multiplex PCR. The sample records around 170,000 clones, roughly 80% being singletons. The receptor's source is a woman younger than 35 in good health and CMV-seronegative. Sequenced sample: PBMCs.

CDR3 in amino acids: CASSYDPAGNSPLHF. Written as DNA, the CDR3 is TGTGCCAGCAGTTACGATCCGGCAGGAAATTCACCCCTCCACTTT. V is TRBV6-5 and J is TRBJ1-6; D unclear. This CDR3 is built from 15 residues. Germline CDR1 is MNHEY and CDR2 is SVGAGI. V was shortened by 2 bases and J by 7 bases, with 12 bases between the two germline ends.